The entry below gives a single T cell receptor (beta chain) sequence along with its context. Ten or more counts support this clonotype. The antigen this receptor binds is unknown. Nothing much larger sits one base from this clone, and base qualities are not available. The library was made by multiplex PCR. TCRdb names Illumina HiSeq 4000 as the instrument used. To build TCR beta libraries, CDR3 regions were amplified by Arm-PCR using iRepertoire HTBI primers. Before sequencing, the PCR products went through gel purification. In the source study's methods: A total of 62 TRBV and 14 TRBJ segments were identified across samples and were used for gene usage analysis of CDR3 amino acid clonotypes. Filtered high-quality paired reads were merged into contigs using COPE and FqMerger. Contigs were aligned with BLAST to IMGT TRBV, TRBD and TRBJ reference genes, and CDR3 was defined per IMGT. Any clonotype with a frequency above 0.1% was counted as a highly expanded clone. Shannon entropy was used to measure repertoire diversity, and the Gini coefficient was used to measure V-J evenness. Clonotypes shared by more than one individual were considered public. TCRdb cleaned the public reads at Q25 with fastp, built clones with MiXCR and kept in-frame beta chains. For every CDR3 protein sequence, its rows merge into one entry that carries the most common genes and DNA. It is TCRdb's table, rather than the study itself, that gives the V and J calls and clone size. The sample table records hundreds of thousands of distinct CDR3 sequences; approximately 15% of these occur just once. The biggest ten clones account for around 18% of the sample.

The sample originates from a study of regulatory T cells in long-lasting Graves disease (dated by TCRdb to the early 2020s). Broadly, across the study: Patients with newly diagnosed Graves' disease had been on antithyroid drugs for under 3 months. Persistent Graves' disease patients were compared with newly diagnosed Graves' disease patients by peripheral blood TCR sequencing and RNA sequencing. The study was registered as a clinical trial and conducted in China. TCR sequencing covered about 13 persistent and roughly 20 newly diagnosed Graves' disease patients, some 35 samples in total. Beyond this particular receptor, the publication reports: The small sample size was acknowledged by the authors as a limitation that may reduce accuracy. Only the TCR beta chain was sequenced and analyzed. More public clonotypes were shared among persistent patients (under 3,000) than among newly diagnosed patients (roughly 1,000). Lower TCR Shannon entropy and fewer highly expanded clones were observed in persistent Graves' disease patients than in newly diagnosed patients, which suggested clonal expansion. Persistent disease showed preferential use of TRBV28, TRBJ1-2 and TRBJ2-5, whereas newly diagnosed disease favored TRBV20-1 and TRBJ2-1. The study examined only peripheral blood because the primary lesion, thyroid tissue, could not be accessed.

The time point label of this sample denotes: newly diagnosed GD, antithyroid drugs for less than 3 months. For both TCR sequencing and RNA sequencing, RNA was extracted from PBMCs in TRIzol. The diagnosis of Graves' disease followed American Thyroid Association guidelines. Recruitment of patients was carried out at an endocrinology department in Xi'an, China. Each patient gave around 9 milliliters of peripheral blood, collected in an EDTA anticoagulant tube. Ficoll Paque Plus density gradient separation was used to isolate PBMCs, and no further T cell sorting was performed. RNA quality was checked with an Agilent 2100 Bioanalyzer and agarose gel, and concentration with a NanoDrop 2000. V trim: 5 bases; J trim: 1 base; unmatched bases: 9. CDR1 and CDR2 were assigned from the germline V gene as MDHEN and SYDVKM. The CDR3 covers 16 residues, taking in both the cysteine and the phenylalanine. The read is trimmed to its CDR3 DNA, 48 bases read in frame from base 1.

Another study also made use of these data, one on T cells in Graves' hyperthyroidism and ophthalmopathy. The second source states: Graves' hyperthyroidism was defined as stable when no progression to ophthalmopathy occurred over 18 months of follow-up. Hyperthyroidism patients were newly diagnosed, with disease duration under 2 months, and aged 18 to 65 years. Any patient with an uncontrolled infection, another autoimmune disease, pregnancy or lactation was excluded. Diagnoses were based on clinical symptoms, serum thyroxine and TRAb, thyroid ultrasound and orbital computed tomography. A first-round RT-PCR of the TCR CDR3 used the HTBI primer set with the Qiagen OneStep RT-PCR kit. Most expanded thyroid clonotypes (frequency above 0.001) were also detected in blood, suggesting blood repertoires may reflect thyroid immune responses. A 13 V-J signature model separated ophthalmopathy from stable hyperthyroidism, with around 88% sensitivity and just under 84% specificity in cross-validation and 80%/75% in testing. In validation, the model predicted progression to ophthalmopathy with roughly 66% sensitivity and approximately 78% specificity, a median of around 6.6 months before onset. To identify distinguishing TCR V-J signatures, a discovery cohort of about 100 patients was used, comprising 40 to 45 with Graves' ophthalmopathy and some 60 with stable Graves' hyperthyroidism. Whether ophthalmopathy could be predicted prospectively was tested in an independent validation cohort made up of 18 to 20 hyperthyroidism patients plus 17 patients who later progressed to ophthalmopathy. The 95 to 100 discovery patients were randomly divided into training and test sets at a 7:3 ratio. The study also compared thyroid tissue and blood T-cell repertoires from several Graves' hyperthyroidism patients. Following sampling, methimazole starting at 30 mg daily was given to hyperthyroidism patients, and high-dose intravenous methylprednisolone was given to ophthalmopathy patients. The libraries were constructed in a second round of multiplex PCR and then size-selected and purified. Sequencing of the libraries was done on an Illumina HiSeq2000 using paired-end 100 bp reads. SOAPnuke was used to process the raw data, with reads discarded if the reads contained adapters or uncalled bases, had a mean Phred below 15, or lacked an exact constant-primer or identifier match. COPE v1.2.5 was used to merge high-quality paired reads, and clonotypes were defined as unique nucleotide sequences. MiTCR v1.1 was used to align the clonotypes against IMGT TRBV, TRBD and TRBJ reference segments. The analysis included only V-J combinations with a frequency above 0.0001, which together covered around 99% of the repertoires. The TCS score was defined as the ratio of F50 (clonal expansion) to E x V (chaos), calculated using BLOSUM62-based TCRdist between CDR3 peptides within each V-J. Welch's t-statistics and random forest reduced 450 to 600 V-J features to fewer than 15, which were used in a naive Bayes classifier (R e1071). Sample size was not statistically predetermined, and investigators were not blinded to group allocation. The paper reports TCR Vbeta CDR3 sequencing of 140 or so peripheral blood samples: around 45 ophthalmopathy, fewer than 85 hyperthyroidism and roughly 17 progressor patients.

The chain couples TRBV28 to TRBJ1-2; 8 middle bases align to TRBD1. The sequence was collected from a woman under 40 with Graves disease. Donor details come from another sample of the same person, matched by shared clones. The sequencing used peripheral blood mononuclear cells (PBMCs), collected at new diagnosis, from a patient treated with antithyroid drugs. The CDR3 loop reads CASSPAGTGSNYGYTF. In nucleotide form, the sequence is TGTGCCAGCAGTCCGGCCGGGACAGGAAGTAACTATGGCTACACCTTC.